These T cell receptor beta chains were read from a single sample in a study of cytomegalovirus exposure and HLA in healthy donors. Generated by immunoSEQ multiplex PCR, the TCRdb table keeps only in-frame clones and is missing some. The sample has hundreds of thousands of clones; roughly 80% are singletons. The sample taken for sequencing was PBMCs. Source of these receptors: a man aged 25 to 45 in good health and CMV-seronegative. Both conserved end residues are part of each CDR3. The D gene is left open where the match is weak.

d_call: TRBD2
j_call: TRBJ2-1
v_call: TRBV13
cdr3_nt: TGTGCCAGCAGCTTAGCGCTAGCGGGGGGAAGTGAGCAGTTCTTC
cdr3_aa: CASSLALAGGSEQFF

d_call: NA
j_call: TRBJ2-7
v_call: TRBV6-5
cdr3_nt: TGTGCCAGCAGTTATAGGACAGTCAGCACCTACGAGCAGTACTTC
cdr3_aa: CASSYRTVSTYEQYF

d_call: NA
j_call: TRBJ2-3
v_call: TRBV6-4
cdr3_nt: TGTGCCAGCAGTATGGAGTTCACAGATACGCAGTATTTT
cdr3_aa: CASSMEFTDTQYF

d_call: NA
j_call: TRBJ2-5
v_call: TRBV19
cdr3_nt: TGTGCCAGCTCTGGACACAAAGAGACCCAGTACTTC
cdr3_aa: CASSGHKETQYF

d_call: TRBD1
j_call: TRBJ2-5
v_call: TRBV29-1
cdr3_nt: TGCAGCGGGGACAGCCAAGAGACCCAGTACTTC
cdr3_aa: CSGDSQETQYF

d_call: TRBD1
j_call: TRBJ2-2
v_call: TRBV9
cdr3_nt: TGTGCCAGCAGCGTAGGTGGCAGGGGGCCCAACACCGGGGAGCTGTTTTTT
cdr3_aa: CASSVGGRGPNTGELFF

d_call: TRBD2
j_call: TRBJ2-7
v_call: TRBV9
cdr3_nt: TGTGCCAGCAGCGTAGGGGCTAGCGGGGGTTACGAGCAGTACTTC
cdr3_aa: CASSVGASGGYEQYF

d_call: NA
j_call: TRBJ1-2
v_call: TRBV6-1
cdr3_nt: TGTGCCAGCAGTGAGAGCACCTATGGCTACACCTTC
cdr3_aa: CASSESTYGYTF

d_call: NA
j_call: TRBJ2-3
v_call: TRBV5-1
cdr3_nt: TGCGCCAGCAGCTTGATTGTCGGTACTAGCACAGATACGCAGTATTTT
cdr3_aa: CASSLIVGTSTDTQYF

d_call: TRBD1
j_call: TRBJ1-6
v_call: TRBV18
cdr3_nt: TGTGCCAGCTCACCAAGGCAGGGGGCGCTTAATTCACCCCTCCACTTT
cdr3_aa: CASSPRQGALNSPLHF

d_call: NA
j_call: TRBJ1-1
v_call: TRBV7-2
cdr3_nt: TGTGCCAGCAGCCGATCAGTGAACACTGAAGCTTTCTTT
cdr3_aa: CASSRSVNTEAFF

d_call: TRBD2
j_call: TRBJ2-5
v_call: TRBV7-6
cdr3_nt: TGTGCCAGCAGCTTAGCCCCTAGCCAGCGGGGCTCCACCCAAGAGACCCAGTACTTC
cdr3_aa: CASSLAPSQRGSTQETQYF

d_call: TRBD2
j_call: TRBJ2-5
v_call: TRBV2
cdr3_nt: TGTGCCAGCAGTTTTGAAGCGGGACGAAAGACCCAGTACTTC
cdr3_aa: CASSFEAGRKTQYF

d_call: NA
j_call: TRBJ2-7
v_call: TRBV28
cdr3_nt: TGTGCCAGCAGTTTCCCACCGGGGTTCAGGCTCAACGAGCAGTACTTC
cdr3_aa: CASSFPPGFRLNEQYF

d_call: TRBD1
j_call: TRBJ2-5
v_call: TRBV9
cdr3_nt: TGTGCCAGCAGCTTTCAGGGGGCAGGCTATGAGGAGACCCAGTACTTC
cdr3_aa: CASSFQGAGYEETQYF

d_call: TRBD1
j_call: TRBJ1-4
v_call: TRBV6-1
cdr3_nt: TGTGCCAGCAGAGCGGGGGGGACAGGGAATGAAAAACTGTTTTTT
cdr3_aa: CASRAGGTGNEKLFF

d_call: NA
j_call: TRBJ2-7
v_call: TRBV10-2
cdr3_nt: TGCGCCAGCTTTCCTGGGGGCAGGGCGCGCTGGCCTAAAACCTACGAGCAGTACTTC
cdr3_aa: CASFPGGRARWPKTYEQYF

d_call: TRBD1
j_call: TRBJ2-5
v_call: TRBV18
cdr3_nt: TGTGCCAGCTCACCCGGGACAGGGGGAGAGACCCAGTACTTC
cdr3_aa: CASSPGTGGETQYF